This T cell receptor beta chain appears in the sequencing data of a study of blood T cell repertoires in COVID-19. Study-wide background: Material from acute and convalescent COVID-19 was sourced from the United States, Italy and Spain. Nucleic acid was either cDNA or gDNA, and it came from T cells, B-cell-depleted T cells, or PBMCs.

As originally analysed: Amplification of reference gene primers provided the estimated nucleated cell counts. Produced via immunoSEQ multiplex PCR; TCRdb's table is partial and in-frame only. V and J calls and clone size are given by that table; D and trimming were obtained from the DNA. In the table there are 380,000 or so clones, 81% of which are singletons. The ends were cut back, 0 bases at V and 4 bases at J, with 18 bases in the middle. Germline CDR1 is MGHRA and CDR2 is YSYEKL. This CDR3 has 17 amino acids. This chain connects TRBV4-1 to TRBJ1-2; D is undetermined. The clonotype was recovered from a human donor with acute or convalescent COVID-19. The donor label of this sample is uncertain. The sample comprised peripheral blood. The CDR3 nucleotides are TGCGCCAGCAGCCAAGAGGCATTGGAACAGAGCCTCTATGGCTACACCTTC. It encodes CASSQEALEQSLYGYTF.